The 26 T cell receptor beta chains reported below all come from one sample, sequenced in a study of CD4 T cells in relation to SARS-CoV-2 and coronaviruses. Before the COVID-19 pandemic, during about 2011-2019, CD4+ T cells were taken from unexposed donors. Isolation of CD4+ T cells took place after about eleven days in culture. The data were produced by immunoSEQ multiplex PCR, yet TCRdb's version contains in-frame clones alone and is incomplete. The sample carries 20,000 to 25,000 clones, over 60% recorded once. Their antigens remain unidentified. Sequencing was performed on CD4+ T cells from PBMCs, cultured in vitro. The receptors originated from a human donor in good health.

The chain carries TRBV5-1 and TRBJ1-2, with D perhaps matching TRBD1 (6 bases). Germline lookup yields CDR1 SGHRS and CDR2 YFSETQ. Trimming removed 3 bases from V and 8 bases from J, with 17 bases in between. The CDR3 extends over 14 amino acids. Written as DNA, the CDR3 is TGCGCCAGCAGCTGGGGGACACTTCCTGGGGGCTACACCTTC. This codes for CASSWGTLPGGYTF. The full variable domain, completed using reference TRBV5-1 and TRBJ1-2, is KAGVTQTPRYLIKTRGQQVTLSCSPISGHRSVSWYQQTPGQGLQFLFEYFSETQRNKGNFPGRFSGRQFSNSRSEMNVSTLELGDSALYLCASSWGTLPGGYTFGSGTRLTVV.

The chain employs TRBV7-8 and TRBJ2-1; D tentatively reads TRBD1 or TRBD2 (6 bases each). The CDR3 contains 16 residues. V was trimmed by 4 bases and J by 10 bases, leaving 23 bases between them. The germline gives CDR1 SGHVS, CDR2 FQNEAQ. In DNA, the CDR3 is TGTGCCAGCAGCTACGGCCCGTCGGGGGCGCTTTCCGAGCAGTTCTTC. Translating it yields CASSYGPSGALSEQFF. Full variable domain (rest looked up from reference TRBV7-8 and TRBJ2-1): GAGVSQSPRYKVAKRGQDVALRCDPISGHVSLFWYQQALGQGPEFLTYFQNEAQLDKSGLPSDRFFAERPEGSVSTLKIQRTQQEDSAVYLCASSYGPSGALSEQFFGPGTRLTVL.

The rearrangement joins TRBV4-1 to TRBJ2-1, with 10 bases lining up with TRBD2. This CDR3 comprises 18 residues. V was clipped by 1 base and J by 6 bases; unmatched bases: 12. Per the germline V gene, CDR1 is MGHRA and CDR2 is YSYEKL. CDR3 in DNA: TGCGCCAGCAGCCAAGGTTTAATCCGACTAGCGGGCCGCAATGAGCAGTTCTTC. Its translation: CASSQGLIRLAGRNEQFF.

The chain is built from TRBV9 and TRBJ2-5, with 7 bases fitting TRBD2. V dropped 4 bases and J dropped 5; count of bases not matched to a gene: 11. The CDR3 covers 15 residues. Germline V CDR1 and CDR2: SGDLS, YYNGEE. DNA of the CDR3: TGTGCCAGCAGCCCAAGGGACGGGGGGTGGGAGACCCAGTACTTC. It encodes CASSPRDGGWETQYF. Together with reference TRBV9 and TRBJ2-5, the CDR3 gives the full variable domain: DSGVTQTPKHLITATGQRVTLRCSPRSGDLSVYWYQQSLDQGLQFLIQYYNGEERAKGNILERFSAQQFPDLHSELNLSSLELGDSALYFCASSPRDGGWETQYFGPGTRLLVL.

The CDR3 DNA follows: TGTGCCAGCAGCTTGGGAACAAGAGGTACGCAGTATTTT. Translating it yields CASSLGTRGTQYF. The V call is TRBV11-2, the J call TRBJ2-3, with no clear D. The length of the CDR3 is 13 residues. Trimming took off 3 bases at V and 8 bases at J, with 12 bases between the two ends. CDR1 is SGHAT and CDR2 is FQNNGV in the germline V gene.

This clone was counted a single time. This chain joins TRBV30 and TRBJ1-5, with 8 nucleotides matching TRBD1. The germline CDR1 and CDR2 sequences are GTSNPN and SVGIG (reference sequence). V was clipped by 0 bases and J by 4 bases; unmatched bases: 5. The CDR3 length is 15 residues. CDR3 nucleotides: TGTGCCTGGAGTGTACCCGGACAGGGAAATCAGCCCCAGCATTTT. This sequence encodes CAWSVPGQGNQPQHF.

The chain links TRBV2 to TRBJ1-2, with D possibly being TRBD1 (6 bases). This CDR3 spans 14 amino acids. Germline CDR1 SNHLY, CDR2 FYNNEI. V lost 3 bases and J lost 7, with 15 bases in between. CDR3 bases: TGTGCCAGCAGTGAGCAGGACAGAAGTTCTGGCTACACCTTC. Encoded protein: CASSEQDRSSGYTF. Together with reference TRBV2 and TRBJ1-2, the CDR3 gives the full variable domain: EPEVTQTPSHQVTQMGQEVILRCVPISNHLYFYWYRQILGQKVEFLVSFYNNEISEKSEIFDDQFSVERPDGSNFTLKIRSTKLEDSAMYFCASSEQDRSSGYTFGSGTRLTVV.

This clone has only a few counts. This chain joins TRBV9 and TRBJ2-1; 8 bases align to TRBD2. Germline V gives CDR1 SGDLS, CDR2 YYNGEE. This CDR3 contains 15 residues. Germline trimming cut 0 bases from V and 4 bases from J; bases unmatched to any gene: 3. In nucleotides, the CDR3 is TGTGCCAGCAGCGTAGCGGGAGGGTATTACAATGAGCAGTTCTTC. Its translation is CASSVAGGYYNEQFF.

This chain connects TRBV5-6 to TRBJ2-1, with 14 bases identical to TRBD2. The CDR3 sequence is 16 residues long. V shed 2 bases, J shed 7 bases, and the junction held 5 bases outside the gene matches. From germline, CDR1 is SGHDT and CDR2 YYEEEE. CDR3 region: CASSLLGTSGRNEQFF. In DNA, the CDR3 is TGTGCCAGCAGCTTACTCGGGACTAGCGGGAGAAATGAGCAGTTCTTC.

In DNA, the CDR3 is TGCGCCAGCAGCCAAGACAAAGGGGGGACAGGAGGGTCCTACGAGCAGTACTTC. Translating it yields CASSQDKGGTGGSYEQYF. The gene calls are TRBV4-3 and TRBJ2-7; 8 bases are a match to TRBD1. With V trimmed by 0 bases and J by 1 base, 11 bases remained unmatched. This CDR3 contains 18 residues. Germline loops: CDR1 LGHNA, CDR2 YSLEER.

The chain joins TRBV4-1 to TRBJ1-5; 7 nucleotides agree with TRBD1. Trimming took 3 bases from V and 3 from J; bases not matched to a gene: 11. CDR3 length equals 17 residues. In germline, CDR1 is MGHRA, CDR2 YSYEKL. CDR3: CASSQRQGRADNQPQHF. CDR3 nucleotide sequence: TGCGCCAGCAGCCAGAGACAGGGTCGGGCAGACAATCAGCCCCAGCATTTT.

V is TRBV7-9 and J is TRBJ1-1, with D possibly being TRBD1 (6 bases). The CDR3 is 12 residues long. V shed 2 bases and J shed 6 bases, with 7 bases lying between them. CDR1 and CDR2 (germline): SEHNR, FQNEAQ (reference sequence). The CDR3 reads CASSLTGPEAFF. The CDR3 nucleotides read TGTGCCAGCAGCTTAACAGGGCCTGAAGCTTTCTTT. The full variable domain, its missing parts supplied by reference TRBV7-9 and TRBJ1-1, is DTGVSQNPRHKITKRGQNVTFRCDPISEHNRLYWYRQTLGQGPEFLTYFQNEAQLEKSRLLSDRFSAERPKGSFSTLEIQRTEQGDSAMYLCASSLTGPEAFFGQGTRLTVV.

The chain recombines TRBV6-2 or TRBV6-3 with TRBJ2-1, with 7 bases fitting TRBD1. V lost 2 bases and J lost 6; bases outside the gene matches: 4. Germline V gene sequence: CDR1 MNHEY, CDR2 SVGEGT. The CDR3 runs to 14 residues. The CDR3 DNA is TGTGCCAGCAGTTACGAGACAGGGCTCAATGAGCAGTTCTTC. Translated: CASSYETGLNEQFF.

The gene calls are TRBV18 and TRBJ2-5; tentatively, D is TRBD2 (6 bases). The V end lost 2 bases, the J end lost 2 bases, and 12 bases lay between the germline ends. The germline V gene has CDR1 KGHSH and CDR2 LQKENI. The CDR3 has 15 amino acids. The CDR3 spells CASSPGGTSQETQYF. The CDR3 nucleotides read TGTGCCAGCTCACCAGGCGGGACTTCTCAAGAGACCCAGTACTTC.

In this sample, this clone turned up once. CDR3 protein: CAGTGQLYGYTF. The CDR3 DNA is TGTGCCGGCACGGGACAACTTTATGGCTACACCTTC. The V call is TRBV6-5, the J call TRBJ1-2; D perhaps matches TRBD1 (6 bases). Germline CDR1 reads MNHEY; CDR2 reads SVGAGI. Trimming took 11 bases from V and 5 from J, leaving 15 bases between them. CDR3 length: 12 residues.

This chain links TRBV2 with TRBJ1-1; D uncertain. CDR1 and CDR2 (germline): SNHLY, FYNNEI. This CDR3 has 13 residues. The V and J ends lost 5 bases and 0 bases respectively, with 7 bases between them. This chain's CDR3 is CASSSTMNTEAFF. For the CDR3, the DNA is TGTGCCAGCAGTAGCACTATGAACACTGAAGCTTTCTTT.

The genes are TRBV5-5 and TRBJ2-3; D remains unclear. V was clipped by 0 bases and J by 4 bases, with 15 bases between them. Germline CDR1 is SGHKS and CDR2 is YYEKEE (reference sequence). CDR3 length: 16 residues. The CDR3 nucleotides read TGTGCCAGCAGCTTGGGTGGGCTGGCTGGGGCAGATACGCAGTATTTT. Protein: CASSLGGLAGADTQYF. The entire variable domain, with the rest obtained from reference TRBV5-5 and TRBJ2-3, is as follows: DAGVTQSPTHLIKTRGQQVTLRCSPISGHKSVSWYQQVLGQGPQFIFQYYEKEERGRGNFPDRFSARQFPNYSSELNVNALLLGDSALYLCASSLGGLAGADTQYFGPGTRLTVL.

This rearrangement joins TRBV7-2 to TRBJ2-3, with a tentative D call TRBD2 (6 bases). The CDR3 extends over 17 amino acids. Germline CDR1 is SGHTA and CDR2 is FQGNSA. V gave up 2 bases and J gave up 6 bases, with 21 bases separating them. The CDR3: CASSLKRGTVESDTQYF. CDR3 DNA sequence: TGTGCCAGCAGCTTAAAACGGGGGACGGTGGAGTCCGATACGCAGTATTTT.

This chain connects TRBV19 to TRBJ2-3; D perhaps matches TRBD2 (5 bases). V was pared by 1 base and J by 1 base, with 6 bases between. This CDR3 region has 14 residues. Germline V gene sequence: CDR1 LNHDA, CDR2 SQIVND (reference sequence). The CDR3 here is CASSIGGGTDTQYF. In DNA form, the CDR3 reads TGTGCCAGTAGTATAGGGGGAGGCACAGATACGCAGTATTTT.

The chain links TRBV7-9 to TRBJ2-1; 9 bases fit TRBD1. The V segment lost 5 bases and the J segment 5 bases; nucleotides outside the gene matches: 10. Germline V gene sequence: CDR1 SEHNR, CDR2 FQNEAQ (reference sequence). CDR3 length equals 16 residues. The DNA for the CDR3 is TGTGCCAGCAGCGACCGAGGGACAGGGCCGCACAATGAGCAGTTCTTC. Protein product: CASSDRGTGPHNEQFF.

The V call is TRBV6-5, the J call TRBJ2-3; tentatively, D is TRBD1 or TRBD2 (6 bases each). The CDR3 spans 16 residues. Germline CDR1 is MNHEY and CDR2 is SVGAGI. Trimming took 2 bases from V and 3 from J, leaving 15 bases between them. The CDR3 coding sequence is TGTGCCAGCAGTTACGGGGGGCATGGAAAAACAGATACGCAGTATTTT. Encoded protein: CASSYGGHGKTDTQYF.

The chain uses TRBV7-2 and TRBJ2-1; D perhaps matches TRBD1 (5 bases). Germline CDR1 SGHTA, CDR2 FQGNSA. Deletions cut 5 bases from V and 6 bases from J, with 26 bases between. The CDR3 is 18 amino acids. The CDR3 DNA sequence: TGTGCCAGCAGCCATGGGGCGGCAGGAAGCGTCGTTGGCAATGAGCAGTTCTTC. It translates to CASSHGAAGSVVGNEQFF.

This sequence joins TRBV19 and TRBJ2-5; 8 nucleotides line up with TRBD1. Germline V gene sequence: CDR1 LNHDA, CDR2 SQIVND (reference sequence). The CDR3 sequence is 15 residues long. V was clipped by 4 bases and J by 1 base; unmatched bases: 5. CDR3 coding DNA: TGTGCCAGTAGTAAGATGGACAGGGCCCAAGAGACCCAGTACTTC. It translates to CASSKMDRAQETQYF.

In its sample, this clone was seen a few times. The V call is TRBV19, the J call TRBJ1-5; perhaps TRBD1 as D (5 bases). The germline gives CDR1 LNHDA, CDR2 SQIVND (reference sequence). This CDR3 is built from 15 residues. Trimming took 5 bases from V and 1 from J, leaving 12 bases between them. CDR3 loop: CASSAGGRSNQPQHF. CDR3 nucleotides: TGTGCCAGTAGTGCGGGGGGACGGAGCAATCAGCCCCAGCATTTT.

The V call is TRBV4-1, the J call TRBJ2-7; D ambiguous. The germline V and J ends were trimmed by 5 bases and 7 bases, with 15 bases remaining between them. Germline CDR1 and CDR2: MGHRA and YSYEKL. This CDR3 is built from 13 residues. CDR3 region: CASSNHEATEQYF. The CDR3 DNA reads TGCGCCAGCAGCAATCATGAGGCGACAGAGCAGTACTTC.

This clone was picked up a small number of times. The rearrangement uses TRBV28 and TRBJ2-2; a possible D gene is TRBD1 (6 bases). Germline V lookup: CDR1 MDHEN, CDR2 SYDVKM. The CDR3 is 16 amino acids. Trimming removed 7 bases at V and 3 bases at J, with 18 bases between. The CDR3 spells CASNPPGEGDTGELFF. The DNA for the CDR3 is TGTGCCAGCAATCCGCCGGGTGAGGGGGACACCGGGGAGCTGTTTTTT. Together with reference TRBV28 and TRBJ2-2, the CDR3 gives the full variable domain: DVKVTQSSRYLVKRTGEKVFLECVQDMDHENMFWYRQDPGLGLRLIYFSYDVKMKEKGDIPEGYSVSREKKERFSLILESASTNQTSMYLCASNPPGEGDTGELFFGEGSRLTVL.